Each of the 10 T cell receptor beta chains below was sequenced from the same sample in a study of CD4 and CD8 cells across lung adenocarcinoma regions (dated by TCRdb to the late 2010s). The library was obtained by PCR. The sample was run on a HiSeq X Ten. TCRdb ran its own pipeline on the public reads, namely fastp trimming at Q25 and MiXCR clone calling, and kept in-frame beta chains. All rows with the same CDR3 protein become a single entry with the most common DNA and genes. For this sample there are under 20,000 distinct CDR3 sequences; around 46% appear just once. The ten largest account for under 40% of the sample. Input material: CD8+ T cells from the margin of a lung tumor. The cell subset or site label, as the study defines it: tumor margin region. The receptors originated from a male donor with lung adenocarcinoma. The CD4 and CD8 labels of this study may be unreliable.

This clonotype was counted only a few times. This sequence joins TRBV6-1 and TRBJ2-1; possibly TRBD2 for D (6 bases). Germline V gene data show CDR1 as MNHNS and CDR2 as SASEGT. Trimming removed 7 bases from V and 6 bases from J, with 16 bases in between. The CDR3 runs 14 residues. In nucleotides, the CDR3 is TGTGCCAGCATTGGAGGGAACTTAGGCAATGAGCAGTTCTTC. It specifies CASIGGNLGNEQFF.

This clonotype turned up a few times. CDR3 sequence: CASSLGLAGDEQYF. The CDR3 nucleotides read TGTGCCAGCAGCTTGGGGCTAGCGGGAGATGAGCAGTACTTC. The chain carries TRBV5-6 and TRBJ2-7, with 10 positions matching TRBD2. Germline V gene sequence: CDR1 SGHDT, CDR2 YYEEEE. The J segment lost 7 bases and the V segment lost 0 bases, leaving 4 bases of the junction unmatched. This CDR3 region has 14 residues.

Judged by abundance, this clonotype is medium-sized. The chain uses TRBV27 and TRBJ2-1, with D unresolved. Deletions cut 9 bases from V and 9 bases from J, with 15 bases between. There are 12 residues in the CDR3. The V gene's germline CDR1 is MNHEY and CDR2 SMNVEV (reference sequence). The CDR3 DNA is TGTGCCAGATGGCATCTGTGGGGTGAGCAGTTCTTC. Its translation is CARWHLWGEQFF.

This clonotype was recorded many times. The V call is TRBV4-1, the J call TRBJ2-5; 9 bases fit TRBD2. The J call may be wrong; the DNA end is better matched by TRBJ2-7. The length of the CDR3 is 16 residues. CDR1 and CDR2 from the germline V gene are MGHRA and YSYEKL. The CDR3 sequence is CASSHSLRREGREQYF. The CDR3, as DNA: TGCGCCAGCAGCCACTCTTTAAGGCGGGAGGGCCGCGAGCAGTACTTC.

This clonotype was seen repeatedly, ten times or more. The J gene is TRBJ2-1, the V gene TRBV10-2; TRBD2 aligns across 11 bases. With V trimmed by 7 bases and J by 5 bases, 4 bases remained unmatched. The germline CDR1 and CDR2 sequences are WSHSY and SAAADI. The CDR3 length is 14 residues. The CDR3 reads CASKLAGGNNEQFF. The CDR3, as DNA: TGCGCCAGCAAGCTAGCGGGGGGAAACAATGAGCAGTTCTTC.

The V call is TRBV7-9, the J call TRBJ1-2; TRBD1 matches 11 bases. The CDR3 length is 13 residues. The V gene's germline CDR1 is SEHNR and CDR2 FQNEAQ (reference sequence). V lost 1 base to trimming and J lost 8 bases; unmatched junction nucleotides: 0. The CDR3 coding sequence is TGTGCCAGCAGCTTAGGGACAGGGGGCGGCTACACCTTC. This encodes CASSLGTGGGYTF.

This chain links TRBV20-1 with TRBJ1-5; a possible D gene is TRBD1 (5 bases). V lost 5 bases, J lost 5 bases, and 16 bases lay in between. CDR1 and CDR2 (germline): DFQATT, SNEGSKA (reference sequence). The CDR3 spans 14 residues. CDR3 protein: CSAQRGGVDQPQHF. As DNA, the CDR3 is TGCAGTGCTCAGAGAGGAGGGGTTGATCAGCCCCAGCATTTT.

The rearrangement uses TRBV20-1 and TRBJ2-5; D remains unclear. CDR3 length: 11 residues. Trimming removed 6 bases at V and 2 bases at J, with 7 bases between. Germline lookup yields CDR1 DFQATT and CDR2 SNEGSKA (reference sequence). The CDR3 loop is CSAIFQETQYF. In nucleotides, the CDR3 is TGCAGTGCCATCTTTCAAGAGACCCAGTACTTC.

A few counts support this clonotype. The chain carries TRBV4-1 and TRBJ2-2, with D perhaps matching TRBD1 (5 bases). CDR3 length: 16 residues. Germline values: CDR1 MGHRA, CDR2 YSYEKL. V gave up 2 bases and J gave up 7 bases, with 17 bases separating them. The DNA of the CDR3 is TGCGCCAGCAGCCAACCACTGGGGCAGGGCGGCGGGGAGCTGTTTTTT. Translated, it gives CASSQPLGQGGGELFF.

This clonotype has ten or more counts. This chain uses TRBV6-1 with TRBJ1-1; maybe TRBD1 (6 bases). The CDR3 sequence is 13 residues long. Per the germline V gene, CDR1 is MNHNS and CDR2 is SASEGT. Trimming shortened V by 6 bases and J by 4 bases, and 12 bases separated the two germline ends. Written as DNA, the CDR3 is TGTGCCAGCAGCACAGGGTTGGGCACTGAAGCTTTCTTT. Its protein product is CASSTGLGTEAFF.